This is a list of T cell receptor beta chains from one sample in a study of cytomegalovirus exposure and HLA in healthy donors. Produced via immunoSEQ multiplex PCR; TCRdb's table is partial and in-frame only. Counted here are 100,000 to 120,000 clones, 83% occurring once; the ten biggest clones make up over 5%. Sample: PBMCs. All receptors come from a man in his late teens or twenties in good health and CMV-seronegative. The CDR3 runs from the conserved cysteine through the conserved F or W. D genes are given only for firm matches. Clone size is not always given. Where it is, it says once, few, many or a class for expanded clones.

>TRBV28|TRBD1|TRBJ1-3|-
TGTGCCAGCAGTTTAGGACAGGCCTATTCCGCAGGTGGAAACACCATATATTTT
CASSLGQAYSAGGNTIYF
>TRBV5-5|TRBD2|TRBJ2-7|-
TGTGCCAGCAGCCCACTCCCCCCCCCGTTCGCGGGAGGAAACGAGCAGTACTTC
CASSPLPPPFAGGNEQYF
>TRBV6-1|-|TRBJ1-1|-
TGTGCCAGCAGGGAACAGGGAAAGAACACTGAAGCTTTCTTT
CASREQGKNTEAFF
>TRBV19|-|TRBJ2-1|-
TGTGCCAGTAGTAAGACTAGAGTTTTGTCCTACAATGAGCAGTTCTTC
CASSKTRVLSYNEQFF
>TRBV11-1|-|TRBJ2-7|-
TGTGCCAGCAGCTCCTCGAGATACGAGCAGTACTTC
CASSSSRYEQYF
>TRBV27|TRBD2|TRBJ2-7|-
TGTGCCAGCAGTGCGGGAGAAGGGCCCTACGAGCAGTACTTC
CASSAGEGPYEQYF
>TRBV27|-|TRBJ1-2|-
TGTGCCAGCACCTCCTCGGGGGGGCCCGACCCCAACTATGGCTACACCTTC
CASTSSGGPDPNYGYTF
>TRBV4-2|-|TRBJ2-7|-
TGTGCCAGCAGCCAAGGTAGCGGAACCTACGAGCAGTACTTC
CASSQGSGTYEQYF
>TRBV25-1|TRBD1|TRBJ1-1|-
TGTGCCAGCAGTTTTGGCGGTGTCAGCGACAGGGGGGAAGCTTTCTTT
CASSFGGVSDRGEAFF
>TRBV9|TRBD2|TRBJ2-7|-
TGTGCCAGCAGCGAGGGACTAGCGGGAAACTACGAGCAGTACTTC
CASSEGLAGNYEQYF
>TRBV27|TRBD2|TRBJ2-7|once
TGTGCCAGCAGCCGTAGCGGGTCCTACGAGCAGTACTTC
CASSRSGSYEQYF
>TRBV10-3|TRBD1|TRBJ2-5|-
TGTGCCATCAGTGGGCAGGGGGCAGAGACCCAGTACTTC
CAISGQGAETQYF
>TRBV11-3|-|TRBJ2-7|-
TGTGCCAGCAGCTTAGATCGGGGGACGGAAGAGCAGTACTTC
CASSLDRGTEEQYF
>TRBV30|-|TRBJ1-6|-
TGTGCCTGGAGACGCCCTGTGGGCTCCCGGAACGATTCACCCCTCCACTTT
CAWRRPVGSRNDSPLHF
>TRBV27|-|TRBJ2-7|-
TGTGCCAGCAGTTTATCGAACAGCTACTACGAGCAGTACTTC
CASSLSNSYYEQYF
>TRBV5-6|TRBD1|TRBJ1-1|-
TGTGCCAGCAGCTCGACAGGGGGACCGAACACTGAAGCTTTCTTT
CASSSTGGPNTEAFF
>TRBV9|-|TRBJ1-1|-
TGTGCCAGCAGCCCGACACAGGTGAACACTGAAGCTTTCTTT
CASSPTQVNTEAFF
>TRBV4-3|-|TRBJ2-7|-
TGCGCCAGCAGCCAAGAAAACTGGGCTTCCTCCTACGAGCAGTACTTC
CASSQENWASSYEQYF
>TRBV19|TRBD1|TRBJ2-7|-
TGTGCCAGTAAAAACTTTCAGACAGGGAAGCCCTACGAGCAGTACTTC
CASKNFQTGKPYEQYF
>TRBV4-3|-|TRBJ1-1|-
TGCGCCAGCAGCCAACAGCAGGGGATGAACACTGAAGCTTTCTTT
CASSQQQGMNTEAFF
>TRBV13|TRBD2|TRBJ2-7|-
TGTGCCAGCAGCCAAAGACTAGCGGGCTACGAGCAGTACTTC
CASSQRLAGYEQYF
>TRBV27|-|TRBJ1-1|-
TGTGCCAGCAGTTTCGGAGGGGCGCTTACTGAAGCTTTCTTT
CASSFGGALTEAFF
>TRBV18|-|TRBJ1-5|-
TGTGCCAGCTCAGGGGGGGCGGGAAGCAATCAGCCCCAGCATTTT
CASSGGAGSNQPQHF
>TRBV7-6|-|TRBJ1-2|-
TGTGCCAGCAGCTTTGGCGGGGGTGGAGGCTACACCTTC
CASSFGGGGGYTF
>TRBV19|-|TRBJ1-5|-
TGTGCCAGTAGTATAGCGGACAGCCTGAATCAGCCCCAGCATTTT
CASSIADSLNQPQHF
>TRBV5-1|-|TRBJ2-7|few
TGCGCCAGCAGCTTGTCATCCTTGACTAGGGATGGCGAGCAGTACTTC
CASSLSSLTRDGEQYF
>TRBV29-1|-|TRBJ2-3|-
TGCAGCGTTGAGGCTTCCACAGATACGCAGTATTTT
CSVEASTDTQYF
>TRBV15|-|TRBJ2-5|-
TGTGCCACCAGCAGATCGGGAAGGAATCAAGAGACCCAGTACTTC
CATSRSGRNQETQYF
>TRBV6-4|-|TRBJ1-4|once
TGTGCCAGCAGTGACTCAGAGAGGGTGAGTGAAAAACTGTTTTTT
CASSDSERVSEKLFF
>TRBV19|TRBD1|TRBJ2-5|-
TGTGCCAGTAGTCAAGACGGACAGGCGGTTGGTGGGACCCAGTACTTC
CASSQDGQAVGGTQYF
>TRBV4-2|-|TRBJ1-1|-
TGTGCCAGCAGCCAAGATCTTGCGACGGGAAACACTGAAGCTTTCTTT
CASSQDLATGNTEAFF
>TRBV11-2|TRBD2|TRBJ2-7|-
TGTGCCAGCAGCCCCGGACTAGCGGGAGGGCCTTGGGGTGATTCGTACTTC
CASSPGLAGGPWGDSYF
>TRBV6-5|TRBD2|TRBJ2-3|few
TGTGCCAGCAGTAGCGGGAGTTGGACAGATACGCAGTATTTT
CASSSGSWTDTQYF
>TRBV28|-|TRBJ1-5|few
TGTGCCAGCAAACGATACAGGGATAGCAATCAGCCCCAGCATTTT
CASKRYRDSNQPQHF
>TRBV7-9|-|TRBJ2-5|-
TGTGCCAGCAGCTTAGGCCTCTCGGGTCCGTACTTC
CASSLGLSGPYF
>TRBV5-4|TRBD1|TRBJ1-1|-
TGTGCCAGCAGCTGGGGACAGGGGAGGACTGAAGCTTTCTTT
CASSWGQGRTEAFF